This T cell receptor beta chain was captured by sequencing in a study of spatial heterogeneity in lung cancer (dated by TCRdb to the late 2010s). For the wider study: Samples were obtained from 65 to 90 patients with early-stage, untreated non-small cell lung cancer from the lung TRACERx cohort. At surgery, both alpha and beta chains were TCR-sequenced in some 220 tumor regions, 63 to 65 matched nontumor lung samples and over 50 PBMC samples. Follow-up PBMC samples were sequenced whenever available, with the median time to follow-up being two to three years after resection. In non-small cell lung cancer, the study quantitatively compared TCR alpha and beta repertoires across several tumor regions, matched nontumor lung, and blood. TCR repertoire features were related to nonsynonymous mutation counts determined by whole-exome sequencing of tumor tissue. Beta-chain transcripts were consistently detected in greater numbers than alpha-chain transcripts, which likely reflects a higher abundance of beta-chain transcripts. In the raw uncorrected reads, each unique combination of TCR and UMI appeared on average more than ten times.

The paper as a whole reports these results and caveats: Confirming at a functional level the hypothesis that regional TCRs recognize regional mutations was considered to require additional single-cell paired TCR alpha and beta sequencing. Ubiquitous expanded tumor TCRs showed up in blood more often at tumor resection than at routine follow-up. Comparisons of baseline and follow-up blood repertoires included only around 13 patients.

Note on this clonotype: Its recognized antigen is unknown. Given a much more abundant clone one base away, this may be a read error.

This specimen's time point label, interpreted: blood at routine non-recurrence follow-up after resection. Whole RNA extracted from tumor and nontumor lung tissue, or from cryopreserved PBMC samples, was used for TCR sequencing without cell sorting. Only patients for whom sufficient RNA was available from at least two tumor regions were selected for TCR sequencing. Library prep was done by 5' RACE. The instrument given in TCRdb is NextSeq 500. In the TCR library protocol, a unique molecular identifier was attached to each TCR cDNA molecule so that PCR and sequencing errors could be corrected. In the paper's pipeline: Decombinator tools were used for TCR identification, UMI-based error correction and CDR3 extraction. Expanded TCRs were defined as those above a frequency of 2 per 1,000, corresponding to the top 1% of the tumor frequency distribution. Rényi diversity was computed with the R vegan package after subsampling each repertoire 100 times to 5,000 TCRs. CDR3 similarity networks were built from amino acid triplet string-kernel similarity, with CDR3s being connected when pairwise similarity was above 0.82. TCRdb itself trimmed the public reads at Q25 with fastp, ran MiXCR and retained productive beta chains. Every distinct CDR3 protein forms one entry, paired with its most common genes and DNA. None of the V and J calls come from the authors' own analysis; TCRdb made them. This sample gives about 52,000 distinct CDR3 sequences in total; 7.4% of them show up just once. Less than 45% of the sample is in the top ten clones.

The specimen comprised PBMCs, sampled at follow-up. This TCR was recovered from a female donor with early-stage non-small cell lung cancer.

The nucleotides read TGTGCCAGCTGTCCATTACAGGGTGGTAATTCACCCCTCCACTTT. The resulting protein is CASCPLQGGNSPLHF. Recombination connected TRBV12-3 or TRBV12-4 to TRBJ1-6; TRBD1 is a possible D gene, resting on 6 matching bases. The CDR3 contains 15 residues, cysteine and phenylalanine counted. Only the CDR3 portion is preserved as DNA: 45 bases, with reading frame beginning at the first base. V loses 8 bases, J loses 6 bases, and the germline ends lie 17 bases apart.